This entry features one TCR beta chain sequence. The protocol was immunoSEQ multiplex PCR, while the TCRdb copy is restricted to in-frame clones and leaves out a portion. The table lists about 1,900,000 clones, approximately 94% of them singletons. It was CD45RO-negative cells, positively selected for CCR7, that made up naive CD8 cells, with terminally differentiated effector memory CD45RA+ cells excluded. These data come from a study of shared clonotypes between healthy human individuals. This TCR derives from a young man in good health. Material: naive CD8+ T cells sorted from blood.

CDR3 in DNA: TGTGCCAGCAGCTGGGACAGGGGAGCGGACCAGTACTTC. Translating it yields CASSWDRGADQYF. The chain combines TRBV5-6 with TRBJ2-5; 10 positions agree with TRBD1. This CDR3 has 13 residues. The V segment lost 3 bases and the J segment 10 bases; nucleotides outside the gene matches: 6. From germline, CDR1 is SGHDT and CDR2 YYEEEE.